This T cell receptor beta chain was sequenced in a study of cytomegalovirus exposure and HLA in healthy donors (dated by TCRdb to 2016 to 2017). A note on the overall study: According to an earlier analysis of a few hundred of the donors, about 179 million T cells yielded 117 million unique TCR beta sequences and roughly 280 Gb of sequence data. An early release covering roughly 580 HLA-typed donors comprised about 300 gigabases of sequencing data and roughly 85 million unique TCR sequences. The genetic ancestry cluster associated with self-reported Caucasian donors included over 80% of the 398 genotyped donors. The study was designed to test whether signatures of past pathogen exposure could be identified by cataloging public T cell receptors. The study profiled the T cell repertoires of some 610 subjects by immunosequencing and related them to cytomegalovirus serostatus. In addition to the first cohort of 500 to 850 subjects, a separate validation cohort of approximately 110 different subjects was used. To predict cytomegalovirus infection status, the study combined high-throughput TCR immunosequencing, statistical association of individual TCRs with disease status, and machine learning. A later analysis re-examined previously published TCR beta repertoires from hundreds of donors and added high-resolution HLA genotyping to investigate patterns of TCR occurrence. Rather than drawing on any new phenotypic data, the later analysis identified candidate immune exposures from TCR beta sequences and the way those sequences occurred across donors. An earlier analysis of approximately 630 of the donors applied high-throughput TCR beta sequencing to assess whether each TCR beta V gene segment acted as functional or pseudogenic. Donor age, sex, ethnicity and CMV serostatus were compiled together with the repertoire data. Genome-wide SNP genotypes for about 60% of the 666 donors were used in a later genetic analysis, which treated that subset as a discovery cohort. All discovery cohort repertoires had been generated on a single sequencing platform. Both class I and class II loci were covered by HLA typing, at four-digit resolution. The number of donors typed differed by locus, with 629-630 for A, B, C, DRB1 and DQB1, over 500 for DQA1, 600 to 610 for DPA1, and roughly 450 for DPB1. A handful of DR-DQ haplotypes were handled as single units for association and clustering because linkage in the cohort was strong. Among around 400 genotyped donors of the cohort, an average of approximately 200,000 unique TCR beta nucleotide sequences was sequenced per donor, of which 15% to 20% were non-productive. General findings and caveats noted by the study authors: Only TCR beta chains were sequenced in this cohort, and the absence of alpha or paired-chain data limited detectable features. An earlier analysis of some 560 of the donors showed that most TCR beta V segments appeared in productive rearrangements either about 87% or about 30% of the time, which broadly matched IMGT annotations. In a later analysis, 16,951 TCR beta sequences were associated with specific HLA alleles at a false discovery rate of 0.05. The classifier was reported to diagnose cytomegalovirus status with high specificity and sensitivity in both the original cohort and the validation cohort. The only immune exposure information available for the cohort was CMV serostatus. In a later analysis, HLA-associated TCR beta chains showed more clonal expansion and lower generation probabilities than non-associated chains that were equally common. Because some donors lacked HLA typing at each locus, the association tests relied only on the typed subset. V-gene and J-gene trimming of TCR beta chains was associated with a missense DCLRE1C variant in a later genetic analysis, and the association was replicated in an independent cohort. According to a later analysis, TCR association rates differed among HLA loci, with DRB1 alleles showing the most associated TCRs and HLA-C alleles showing the fewest. According to a later analysis, most CMV-associated TCR beta chains appeared to be HLA-restricted, and the HLA associations seemed to be driven largely by CMV exposure. The 87-base-pair reads could not distinguish some IMGT-functional V segments, including TRBV6-2 and TRBV6-3, so those segments were excluded. Because counts were too low, roughly 18 rarely observed V segments, including chromosome 9 orphons, were left out of the earlier analysis of over 550 of the donors. The study gave a list of about 160 TCR beta chains associated with cytomegalovirus. The authors suggested that the approach could potentially be extended to other disease states and immunological phenotypes. The sequencing pipeline was judged likely to have produced a cluster of highly shared sequence variants as a technical artifact. Three of the identified cytomegalovirus-associated TCR beta chains were confirmed in vitro to be specific for cytomegalovirus antigens. When HLA alleles, especially DR and DQ, strongly co-occurred, TCR associations were difficult to assign to individual alleles. Across donors, most TCR sequences were observed very rarely, whereas some public TCRs were present in many individuals. Sequencing depth was assumed to be roughly uniform across donors in the presence/absence analyses, though that assumption may not hold. In a later genetic analysis, fewer N-insertions in productive TCRs were reported among donors in an Asian-associated ancestry cluster than the roughly 700-donor mean. Linkage disequilibrium might explain the correlated functional status among segregating V segments, but an unknown experimental factor could not be excluded. Several of the top co-occurrence clusters appeared to be linked to parvovirus B19, influenza, CMV and Epstein-Barr virus, according to a later analysis. A further reported finding was that TCR beta sequences accurately predicted the HLA-A and HLA-B alleles for most subjects in the first cohort.

In total, roughly 710 healthy bone marrow donors made up the cohort. Cohort members were all nominally healthy when sampled, although unrecorded immune exposures were likely present. The donor tested CMV seronegative and was one of the 352 seronegative cohort members. A peripheral blood sample was provided by each donor, and peripheral blood mononuclear cells were used for TCR beta sequencing. The Qiagen DNeasy Blood Extraction Kit was used to extract genomic DNA from the blood cell samples. Note on this clone: This receptor's antigen is unknown. No per-base quality is available; no much larger clone lies one base away.

In the germline V gene, CDR1 corresponds to MGHRA and CDR2 to YSYEKL. V loses 2 bases at its end and J loses 5 bases; junction bases beyond the gene matches: 7. CDR3 length: 16 amino acids, cysteine to phenylalanine. Only the CDR3 portion is preserved as DNA: 48 bases, with reading frame beginning at the first base. Libraries were made using the immunoSEQ multiplex PCR assay. A mixture of 60 forward primers for TCR Vbeta segments and 13 reverse primers for TCR Jbeta segments was used in the multiplex PCR. A multiplex PCR assay on genomic DNA amplified the CDR3 region of rearranged TCR beta genes. The amplified TCR beta libraries were sequenced on the Illumina HiSeq System as 87-base-pair reads. Per the authors' processing: A later analysis tallied roughly 80 million unique TCR beta chains across the 640 or so repertoires, and about 10 million of those chains were shared by two or more donors. Raw reads were error-corrected and collapsed into unique sequences with a nearest-neighbor algorithm that merged closely related sequences to remove PCR and sequencing errors. V, D and J gene segments were assigned by aligning CDR3 sequences to IMGT reference sequences. Each retained sequence needed at least a six-nucleotide match to both a V gene segment and a J gene segment. Rearrangements were called productive when the CDR3 lacked stop codons and stayed in frame with V and J; all others were non-productive. Following IMGT convention, CDR3 was defined as the stretch from the second conserved V-encoded cysteine up to the conserved J-encoded phenylalanine. The earlier analysis of 587 of the donors excluded sequences that lacked an unambiguous match to a single V gene segment. In an earlier analysis of approximately 550 of the donors, V segments were called functional above 56.7% productive rearrangements and were called segregating when the between-donor standard deviation exceeded 5%. A statistical classification framework was developed to diagnose cytomegalovirus status using the catalog of TCR beta chain sequences. A later analysis assigned V and J genes by comparing TCR nucleotide sequences with IMGT/GENE-DB human TR gene sequences. A later analysis assigned CDR3 sequences and most-parsimonious VDJ recombination scenarios with the TCRdist pipeline. A later analysis defined each TCR beta chain by its CDR3 amino acid sequence plus V-gene family, and excluded reads lacking a unique V-gene family. In a later analysis, 450 to 600 highly shared, low-generation-probability nucleotide sequences were removed to address suspected cross-contamination and a sequencing artifact. In a later analysis, a clonal expansion index for each public chain was calculated from normalized within-repertoire ranks of inferred template counts. In a later analysis, generation probabilities were computed with a VDJ recombination model fitted to out-of-frame rearrangements, and the resulting probabilities were checked against IGoR. A later analysis scored TCR-TCR, TCR-HLA and TCR-CMV co-occurrence with hypergeometric tests, applying a repertoire-size bias correction to TCR pairs. A later analysis estimated false discovery rates by permuting HLA or CMV assignments 20 times. A later analysis grouped co-occurring TCRs with DBSCAN, adding TCRdist sequence similarity when clustering within HLA-allele-positive subsets. For co-occurrence clustering, repertoires with fewer than 30,000 or more than 120,000 public chains were excluded, along with roughly 5 repertoires with anomalous nucleotide sharing. The immuneACCESS repertoire file appears here via TCRdb, limited to in-frame rearrangements. These files lack a portion of the clones; in checked studies, under half of the deficit traces to unresolved V genes, and the cause of the others is not known. V, J and clone size are those of that table, while D and trimming were read from the DNA. The sample contains about 92,000 clones, approximately 71% of them found a single time. Clones ranked in the top ten supply around 2.5% of the sample.

The sequence joins TRBV4-1 to TRBJ2-3, and 10 bases in between align with TRBD2. Sample: PBMCs. The clonotype originates from a man between 50 and 59 years old in good health and CMV-seronegative. The CDR3 reads as follows: CASSQLAGARRDTQYF. The base sequence is TGCGCCAGCAGCCAACTAGCGGGGGCCCGACGAGATACGCAGTATTTT.